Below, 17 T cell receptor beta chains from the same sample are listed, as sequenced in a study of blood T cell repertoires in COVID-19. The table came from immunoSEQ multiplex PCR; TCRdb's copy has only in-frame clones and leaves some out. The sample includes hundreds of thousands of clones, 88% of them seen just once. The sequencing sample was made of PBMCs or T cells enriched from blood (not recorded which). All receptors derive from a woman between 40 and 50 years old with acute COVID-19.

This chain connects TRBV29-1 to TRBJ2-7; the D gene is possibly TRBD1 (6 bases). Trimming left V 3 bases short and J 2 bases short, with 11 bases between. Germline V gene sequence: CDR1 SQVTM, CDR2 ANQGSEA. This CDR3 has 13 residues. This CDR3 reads CSVEAGAAYEQYF. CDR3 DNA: TGCAGCGTTGAGGCAGGGGCGGCCTACGAGCAGTACTTC.

The CDR3 loop reads CASSDFAEIVLGYTF. DNA of the CDR3: TGCGCCAGCAGTGATTTTGCGGAGATTGTGTTGGGCTACACCTTC. This chain links TRBV10-2 with TRBJ1-2; D is unresolved. CDR3 length: 15 amino acids. Germline CDR1 WSHSY, CDR2 SAAADI. The V end was cut by 3 bases, the J end by 8 bases, with 19 bases between.

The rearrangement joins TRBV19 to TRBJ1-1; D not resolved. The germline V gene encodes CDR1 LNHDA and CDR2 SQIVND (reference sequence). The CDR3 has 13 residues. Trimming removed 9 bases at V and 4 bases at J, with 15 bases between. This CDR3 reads CASAVGASTEAFF. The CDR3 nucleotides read TGTGCCAGCGCCGTGGGAGCTTCCACTGAAGCTTTCTTT.

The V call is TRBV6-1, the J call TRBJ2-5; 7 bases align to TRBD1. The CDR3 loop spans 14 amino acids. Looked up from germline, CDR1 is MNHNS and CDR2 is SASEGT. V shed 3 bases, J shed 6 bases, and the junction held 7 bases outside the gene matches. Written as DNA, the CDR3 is TGTGCCAGCAGTGACAACAGGGGAAGGCAGACCCAGTACTTC. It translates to CASSDNRGRQTQYF.

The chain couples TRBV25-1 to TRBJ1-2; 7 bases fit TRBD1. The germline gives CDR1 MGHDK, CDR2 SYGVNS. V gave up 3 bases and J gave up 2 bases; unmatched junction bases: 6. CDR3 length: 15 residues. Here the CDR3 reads CASSEYSTGNYGYTF. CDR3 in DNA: TGTGCCAGCAGTGAGTATTCGACAGGGAACTATGGCTACACCTTC.

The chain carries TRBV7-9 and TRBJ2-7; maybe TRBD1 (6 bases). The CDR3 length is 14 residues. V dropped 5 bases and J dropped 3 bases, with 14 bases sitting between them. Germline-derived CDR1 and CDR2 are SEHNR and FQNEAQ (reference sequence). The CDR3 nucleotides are TGTGCCAGCAGCCCTCGGGACACCTACTACGAGCAGTACTTC. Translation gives CASSPRDTYYEQYF.

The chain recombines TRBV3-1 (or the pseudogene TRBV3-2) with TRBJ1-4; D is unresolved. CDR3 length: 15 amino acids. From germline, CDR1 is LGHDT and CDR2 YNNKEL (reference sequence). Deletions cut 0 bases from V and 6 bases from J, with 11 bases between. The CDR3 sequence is CASSQDTTRDEKLFF. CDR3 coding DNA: TGTGCCAGCAGCCAAGATACCACACGGGATGAAAAACTGTTTTTT.

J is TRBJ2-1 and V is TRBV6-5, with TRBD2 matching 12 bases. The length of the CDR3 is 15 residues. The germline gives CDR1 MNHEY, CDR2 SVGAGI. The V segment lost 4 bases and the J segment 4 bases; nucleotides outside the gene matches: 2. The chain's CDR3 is CASSSLAGGYNEQFF. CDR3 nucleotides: TGTGCCAGCAGTTCTCTAGCGGGGGGGTACAATGAGCAGTTCTTC.

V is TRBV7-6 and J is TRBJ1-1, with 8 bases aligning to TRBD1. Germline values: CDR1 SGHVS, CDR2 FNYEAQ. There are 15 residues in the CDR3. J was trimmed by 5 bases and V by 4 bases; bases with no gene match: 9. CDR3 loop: CASSSGQGSSTEAFF. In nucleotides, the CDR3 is TGTGCCAGCAGCTCCGGACAGGGATCGTCAACTGAAGCTTTCTTT.

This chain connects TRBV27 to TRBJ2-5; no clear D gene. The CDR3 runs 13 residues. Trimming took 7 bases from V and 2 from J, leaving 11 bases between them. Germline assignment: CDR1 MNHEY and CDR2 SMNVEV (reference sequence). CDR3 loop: CASTSNSQETQYF. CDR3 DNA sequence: TGTGCCAGCACATCAAACAGTCAAGAGACCCAGTACTTC.

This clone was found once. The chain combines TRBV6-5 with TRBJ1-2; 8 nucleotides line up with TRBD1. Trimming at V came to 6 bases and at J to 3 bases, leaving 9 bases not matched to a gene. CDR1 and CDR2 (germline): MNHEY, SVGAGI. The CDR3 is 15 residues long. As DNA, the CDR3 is TGTGCCAGCAGGCGGGACAGGCTTGGCGACTATGGCTACACCTTC. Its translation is CASRRDRLGDYGYTF.

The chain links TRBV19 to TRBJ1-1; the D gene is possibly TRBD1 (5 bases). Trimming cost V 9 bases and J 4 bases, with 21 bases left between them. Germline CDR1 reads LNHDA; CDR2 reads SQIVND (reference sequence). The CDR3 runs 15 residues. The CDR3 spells CASHWGAARSTEAFF. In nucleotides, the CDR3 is TGTGCCAGCCATTGGGGCGCAGCAAGGAGCACTGAAGCTTTCTTT.

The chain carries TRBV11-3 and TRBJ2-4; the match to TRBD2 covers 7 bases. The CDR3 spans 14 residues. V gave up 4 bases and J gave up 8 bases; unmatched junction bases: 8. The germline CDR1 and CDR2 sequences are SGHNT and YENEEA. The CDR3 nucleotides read TGTGCCAGCAGCTCCAAAGTGGGGGGGGACATTCAGTACTTC. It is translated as CASSSKVGGDIQYF.

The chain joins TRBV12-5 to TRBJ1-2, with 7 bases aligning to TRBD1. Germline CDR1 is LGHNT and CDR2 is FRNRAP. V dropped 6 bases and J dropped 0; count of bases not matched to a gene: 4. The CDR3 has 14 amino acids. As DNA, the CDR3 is TGTGCTAGTGGAAGAGACAGGGCTAACTATGGCTACACCTTC. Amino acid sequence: CASGRDRANYGYTF.

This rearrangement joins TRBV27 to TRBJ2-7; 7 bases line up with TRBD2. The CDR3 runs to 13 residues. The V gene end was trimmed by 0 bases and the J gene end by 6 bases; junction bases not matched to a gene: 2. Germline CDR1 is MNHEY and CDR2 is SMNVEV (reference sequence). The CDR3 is CASSLSGGFEQYF. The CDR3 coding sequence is TGTGCCAGCAGTTTATCGGGGGGGTTCGAGCAGTACTTC.

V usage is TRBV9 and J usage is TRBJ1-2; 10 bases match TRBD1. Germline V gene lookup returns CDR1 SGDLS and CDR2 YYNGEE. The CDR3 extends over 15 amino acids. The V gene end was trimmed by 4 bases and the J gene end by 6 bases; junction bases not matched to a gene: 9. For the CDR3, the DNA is TGTGCCAGCAGCAGATGGGACAGGGGAAATGATGGCTACACCTTC. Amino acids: CASSRWDRGNDGYTF.

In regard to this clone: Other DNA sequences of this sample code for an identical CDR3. The CDR3 loop reads CASSLASGYGYTF. The CDR3 coding sequence is TGTGCCAGCAGCTTAGCGAGTGGCTATGGCTACACCTTC. The rearrangement uses TRBV7-9 and TRBJ1-2; no clear D. Germline CDR1 is SEHNR and CDR2 is FQNEAQ (reference sequence). The germline V and J ends were trimmed by 0 bases and 4 bases, with 6 bases remaining between them. The CDR3 totals 13 residues.